The clone carrying this T cell receptor beta chain was observed at least ten times. Its target is unknown. The record originates from a study of identical twins. Overall study results and limits: Among beta out-of-frame sequences, excess sharing between twins appeared weaker. Conclusions were based on cross-sectional statistical analysis, without following the same donors.

Via MiXCR, TCRdb re-called the 5' RACE reads, giving one row per CDR3 protein. The profile covers roughly 250,000 distinct CDR3 sequences, with roughly 7% appearing a single time and roughly 3.7% taken by the ten largest. The CDR3 length is 14 residues. J lost 7 bases, V lost 2 bases, and 4 bases had no gene match. Germline CDR1 and CDR2: MNHEY and SVGAGI. Separately, the same data were catalogued under a study of yellow fever vaccine responses in identical twins.

The source of this sequence is a young woman in good health. Sequencing used memory (CD45RO+) T cells sorted from blood. The chain has TRBV6-5 and TRBJ1-5; 8 bases map to TRBD1. In DNA form, the CDR3 reads TGTGCCAGCAGTTACGGGGCAGGGGGCCAGCCCCAGCATTTT. Its protein is CASSYGAGGQPQHF.